The table lists the clone carrying this TCR beta chain with many counts. The antigen is not known. These data belong to a study of T cells in Graves' hyperthyroidism and ophthalmopathy. The V gene's germline CDR1 is MNHNS and CDR2 SASEGT. The V end lost 1 base, the J end lost 1 base, and 11 bases lay between the germline ends. The length of the CDR3 is 15 residues. Points from the study as a whole: A median around 5.9 months before onset, the model predicted ophthalmopathy.

The CDR3 regions of TCR beta were amplified from RNA transcripts. The HTBI set primed first-round TCR CDR3 RT-PCR. In TCRdb, the multiplex PCR reads were re-called with MiXCR into one record per CDR3 protein. The sample holds hundreds of thousands of distinct CDR3 sequences, approximately 15% seen once. Fresh peripheral blood, about 9.6 ml, yielded the PBMCs. This clonotype was obtained from a man between 18 and 29 years old with Graves' ophthalmopathy. This chain uses TRBV6-1 with TRBJ2-7; possibly TRBD2 for D (6 bases). Sequenced material: blood. The CDR3 DNA follows: TGTGCCAGCAGTGAAGGGCGGGGAATATCCTACGAGCAGTACTTC. Translated: CASSEGRGISYEQYF.